These T cell receptor beta chains were read from a single sample in a study of long-term antiretroviral therapy in people with HIV. Profiling relied on immunoSEQ multiplex PCR, and the TCRdb table lists in-frame clones only, not all of them. The data hold around 23,000 clones, with about 86% observed a single time. The sample consisted of unsorted PBMCs, taken at the start of antiretroviral therapy, before treatment. The receptors derive from a woman between 18 and 30 years old with HIV. The CDR3 runs from the conserved cysteine through the conserved F or W. The D gene is left open where the match is weak. Size is omitted from some rows. Given values are once, few, many or a class for expanded clones.

D gene	clone size	V gene	J gene	CDR3 protein	CDR3 DNA
NA	NA	TRBV28	TRBJ2-1	CASLGGGISYNEQFF	TGTGCCAGCCTTGGAGGCGGGATCTCCTACAATGAGCAGTTCTTC
NA	once	TRBV28	TRBJ2-3	CAREQADTQYF	TGTGCCAGAGAACAGGCAGATACGCAGTATTTT
NA	NA	TRBV19	TRBJ2-7	CASSITPGREQYF	TGTGCCAGTAGTATAACGCCGGGGAGGGAGCAGTACTTC
NA	NA	TRBV7-9	TRBJ2-1	CASSLGTAEYNEQFF	TGTGCCAGCAGCTTAGGGACGGCGGAGTACAATGAGCAGTTCTTC
NA	NA	TRBV7-9	TRBJ1-4	CASSLAGREKLFF	TGTGCCAGCAGCTTAGCAGGGAGGGAAAAACTGTTTTTT
TRBD1	NA	TRBV7-9	TRBJ2-7	CASSRQGAGQYF	TGTGCCAGCAGTCGACAGGGGGCTGGGCAGTACTTC
NA	once	TRBV5-4	TRBJ2-1	CASSFDFEQFF	TGTGCCAGCAGCTTCGATTTCGAGCAGTTCTTC
TRBD1	NA	TRBV9	TRBJ1-2	CASSDRQGARGYTF	TGTGCCAGCAGCGACCGACAGGGGGCGCGGGGCTACACCTTC
TRBD1	NA	TRBV7-2	TRBJ2-1	CASSLRGTGGNEQFF	TGTGCCAGCAGCTTAAGAGGGACAGGGGGGAATGAGCAGTTCTTC
NA	NA	TRBV29-1	TRBJ2-2	CSVGGLSVGELFF	TGCAGCGTGGGGGGACTGTCGGTCGGGGAGCTGTTTTTT
NA	NA	TRBV20-1	TRBJ2-3	CSAREEDTQYF	TGCAGTGCTAGAGAGGAAGATACGCAGTATTTT
TRBD2	NA	TRBV28	TRBJ2-3	CASSLSSGPYKESTDTQYF	TGTGCCAGCAGTTTATCTAGCGGGCCCTATAAGGAGAGCACAGATACGCAGTATTTT
NA	NA	TRBV7-8	TRBJ1-6	CASSLGAQGGWNSPLHF	TGTGCCAGCAGCTTAGGGGCCCAGGGCGGCTGGAATTCACCCCTCCACTTT
NA	NA	TRBV9	TRBJ1-1	CASSARGLDTEAFF	TGTGCCAGCAGCGCCCGGGGCCTGGACACTGAAGCTTTCTTT
NA	few	TRBV6-5	TRBJ1-2	CASSSPVTSNYGYTF	TGTGCCAGCAGTTCGCCAGTAACCTCTAACTATGGCTACACCTTC
TRBD1	NA	TRBV7-9	TRBJ2-1	CASSLGTGSYNEQFF	TGTGCCAGCAGCTTAGGGACAGGGTCCTACAATGAGCAGTTCTTC
TRBD1	few	TRBV18	TRBJ1-3	CASSPKAGTAYGNTIYF	TGTGCCAGCTCACCGAAGGCCGGGACAGCTTATGGAAACACCATATATTTT
NA	few	TRBV6-5	TRBJ1-1	CASSYSLGMNTEAFF	TGTGCCAGCAGTTACAGTCTGGGGATGAACACTGAAGCTTTCTTT
TRBD2	NA	TRBV27	TRBJ2-7	CASSPRAGRAYEQYF	TGTGCCAGCAGTCCCCGAGCGGGGAGAGCCTACGAGCAGTACTTC
NA	NA	TRBV7-9	TRBJ1-6	CASSLVHLISESTLHF	TGTGCCAGCAGCTTAGTACACCTCATCTCTGAGAGCACCCTCCACTTT
TRBD1	NA	TRBV7-2	TRBJ1-6	CASSLAGQADSPLHF	TGTGCCAGCAGCTTAGCAGGACAGGCGGATTCACCCCTCCACTTT
NA	once	TRBV27	TRBJ1-5	CASSLVVPERSNQPQHF	TGTGCCAGCAGTTTAGTGGTTCCAGAGCGAAGCAATCAGCCCCAGCATTTT
NA	once	TRBV29-1	TRBJ2-3	CSVDSTVKSTDTQYF	TGCAGCGTTGACTCCACCGTTAAGTCGACAGATACGCAGTATTTT
NA	NA	TRBV7-2	TRBJ2-7	CASSLSSYEQYF	TGTGCCAGCAGCCTTAGCTCCTACGAGCAGTACTTC
TRBD1	NA	TRBV5-8	TRBJ1-2	CASSFGDRESDGYTF	TGTGCCAGCAGCTTCGGGGACAGGGAGTCGGATGGCTACACCTTC
NA	NA	TRBV7-7	TRBJ2-1	CASSLESVSYNEQFF	TGTGCTAGCAGCTTAGAATCGGTCTCCTACAATGAGCAGTTCTTC
NA	NA	TRBV9	TRBJ2-3	CASSDAGPQSDTQYF	TGTGCCAGCAGCGATGCGGGGCCACAGTCTGATACGCAGTATTTT
TRBD1	NA	TRBV7-9	TRBJ1-2	CANVDGTGGIGGYTF	TGTGCCAACGTGGACGGGACAGGGGGCATAGGTGGCTACACCTTC
TRBD1	NA	TRBV7-9	TRBJ2-7	CASSSTGTGYRDEQYF	TGTGCCAGCAGCTCAACCGGGACAGGGTATCGCGACGAGCAGTACTTC
NA	NA	TRBV7-9	TRBJ2-3	CASSGLRIKGDTQYF	TGTGCCAGCAGCGGGCTTCGAATAAAGGGGGATACGCAGTATTTT
NA	NA	TRBV28	TRBJ2-2	CASVTAPTGELFF	TGTGCCAGCGTTACAGCTCCCACCGGGGAGCTGTTTTTT
TRBD2	NA	TRBV18	TRBJ2-5	CASSPPVLTSGGALETQYF	TGTGCCAGCTCACCACCGGTACTGACTAGCGGGGGGGCCTTGGAGACCCAGTACTTC
NA	once	TRBV15	TRBJ1-5	CATSFDVHQPQHF	TGTGCCACCAGCTTCGACGTACATCAGCCCCAGCATTTT
NA	NA	TRBV6-5	TRBJ2-7	CASSYTYEQYF	TGTGCCAGCAGTTACACCTACGAGCAGTACTTC
NA	NA	TRBV6-6	TRBJ2-7	CASSSPYDTYEQYF	TGTGCCAGCAGCTCGCCCTACGACACCTACGAGCAGTACTTC
NA	NA	TRBV27	TRBJ1-1	CASSYRRRSMNTEAFF	TGTGCCAGCAGTTATCGCCGCCGATCCATGAACACTGAAGCTTTCTTT
NA	NA	TRBV28	TRBJ2-7	CASSFYSSYEQYF	TGTGCCAGCAGTTTTTACAGCTCCTACGAGCAGTACTTC